This T cell receptor beta chain derives from a study of CD8 T cells in Susac syndrome. General study findings and limits: An acknowledgment was made by the study that its TCR sequencing and HLA analysis involved relatively few individuals.

Points on this clonotype: Antigen specificity is unknown.

Reverse transcription of about 0.5 to 1 ug RNA was carried out with random hexamers. TCR beta CDR3 was amplified by immunoSEQ multiplex PCR. This amplification extended across 54 Vbeta and 13 Jbeta segments. Each CDR3 protein is one row after TCRdb ran MiXCR on the immunoSEQ multiplex PCR reads. This repertoire shows some 160,000 distinct CDR3 sequences, about 91% found once; its top ten account for approximately 0.082%. Sequencing was carried out using CD4+ T cells from PBMCs. This receptor was taken from a human donor in good health.

The CDR3 spells CASSLGRVSAEQYF. The CDR3 DNA follows: TGTGCCAGCAGCTTAGGGCGGGTAAGCGCCGAGCAGTACTTC. J is TRBJ2-7 and V is TRBV13; weak D call: TRBD2 (5 bases). V was cut by 0 bases and J by 6 bases, with 12 bases left in between. Germline CDR1 PRHDT, CDR2 FYEKMQ (reference sequence). The CDR3 has 14 amino acids. The whole variable domain, filled in from reference TRBV13 and TRBJ2-7, reads AAGVIQSPRHLIKEKRETATLKCYPIPRHDTVYWYQQGPGQDPQFLISFYEKMQSDKGSIPDRFSAQQFSDYHSELNMSSLELGDSALYFCASSLGRVSAEQYFGPGTRLTVT.